This T cell receptor beta chain was found in a study of blood T cell repertoires in COVID-19. Using immunoSEQ multiplex PCR, the repertoire was profiled, and TCRdb retains in-frame clones only, with some absent. This sample has 150,000 to 200,000 clones; roughly 84% occur once, and the top ten carry around 14%. The sequenced sample consisted of peripheral blood. The sequence was obtained from a man between 18 and 35 years old with active or convalescent COVID-19.

The CDR3 region has the DNA TGTGCCAGCAGTTTAGGGACAGCGCATAATTCACCCCTCCACTTT. Residues: CASSLGTAHNSPLHF. The V call is TRBV28, the J call TRBJ1-6; 7 positions match TRBD1. This CDR3 contains 15 residues. Looked up from germline, CDR1 is MDHEN and CDR2 is SYDVKM. With V trimmed by 2 bases and J by 5 bases, 3 bases remained unmatched.